Included here is one T cell receptor (beta chain) sequence, with context. Which antigen it targets is not known. Base-call qualities are not available, and no considerably larger clone is one nucleotide away. The data derive from a study of cytomegalovirus exposure and HLA in healthy donors (dated by TCRdb to 2016 to 2017). About the investigation overall: An earlier analysis of approximately 600 of the donors reported about 290 Gb of sequence data and some 100 million unique TCR beta sequences from about 200 million T cells. Around 320 gigabases of sequencing data and approximately 85 million unique TCR sequences were included in an early release covering several hundred HLA-typed donors. Of the 300 to 500 genotyped donors, 70% to 90% were placed in the genetic ancestry cluster associated with self-reported Caucasian donors. The study was designed to test whether signatures of past pathogen exposure could be identified by cataloging public T cell receptors. The study used immunosequencing to profile the T cell repertoires of around 600 subjects and linked those repertoires to cytomegalovirus serostatus. Along with the approximately 700-subject first cohort, a separate validation cohort of approximately 110 different subjects was used. High-throughput TCR immunosequencing, statistical association of individual TCRs with disease status, and machine learning were combined to predict cytomegalovirus infection status. To study patterns of TCR occurrence, a later analysis re-analyzed previously published TCR beta repertoires from 500 to 850 donors and added high-resolution HLA genotyping. The later analysis used no new phenotypic data to find candidate immune exposures, relying instead on TCR beta sequences and their occurrence across donors. An earlier analysis of more than 450 of the donors used high-throughput TCR beta sequencing to judge whether each TCR beta V gene segment behaved as functional or pseudogenic. Alongside the repertoire data, information on donor age, sex, ethnicity and CMV serostatus was compiled. Genome-wide SNP genotypes for about 65% of the roughly 670 donors were used in a later genetic analysis, which treated that subset as a discovery cohort. All discovery cohort repertoires had been generated using a single sequencing platform. HLA typing included class I and class II loci at four-digit resolution. The number of donors typed differed by locus, with roughly 620-630 for A, B, C, DRB1 and DQB1, roughly 550 for DQA1, some 570 for DPA1, and approximately 470 for DPB1. Four to six DR-DQ haplotypes were handled as single units for association and clustering, since linkage in the cohort was strong. Among a few hundred genotyped donors of the cohort, an average of approximately 250,000 unique TCR beta nucleotide sequences were sequenced per donor, roughly a sixth of them non-productive. Here is what the overall study found, with its caveats: The study gave a list of over 150 TCR beta chains associated with cytomegalovirus. HLA typing was unavailable for some donors at each locus, so association tests used only the typed subset. While some public TCRs were present in many individuals, most TCR sequences turned up only very rarely across donors. A group of highly shared sequence variants was considered likely to be a technical artifact of the sequencing pipeline. In an earlier analysis of 587 of the donors, most TCR beta V segments were observed in productive rearrangements about 87% or about 30% of the time, broadly matching IMGT annotations. Because counts were too low, 15 to 20 rarely observed V segments, including chromosome 9 orphons, were excluded from the earlier analysis of 587 of the donors. A later analysis reported that several top co-occurrence clusters appeared linked to parvovirus B19, influenza, CMV and Epstein-Barr virus. Some IMGT-functional V segments, including TRBV6-2 and TRBV6-3, could not be told apart with the 87-base-pair reads, so those segments were excluded. According to a later genetic analysis, donors in an Asian-associated ancestry cluster had fewer N-insertions in productive TCRs than the approximately 670-donor mean. The authors suggested that the approach could potentially be extended to other disease states and immunological phenotypes. An association between a missense DCLRE1C variant and V-gene and J-gene trimming of TCR beta chains was found in a later genetic analysis and replicated in an independent cohort. A further reported finding was that TCR beta sequences accurately predicted the HLA-A and HLA-B alleles for most subjects in the first cohort. In this cohort, only TCR beta chains were sequenced, and detectable features were limited by the absence of alpha or paired-chain data. In vitro tests confirmed that a few of the cytomegalovirus-associated TCR beta chains recognize cytomegalovirus antigens. According to a later analysis, most CMV-associated TCR beta chains appeared to be HLA-restricted, and the HLA associations seemed to be driven largely by CMV exposure. When HLA alleles, especially DR and DQ, strongly co-occurred, attributing TCR associations to individual alleles was difficult. Linkage disequilibrium might explain the correlated functional status among segregating V segments, but an unknown experimental factor could not be excluded. The only immune exposure information available for the cohort was CMV serostatus. In a later analysis, HLA-associated TCR beta chains showed more clonal expansion and lower generation probabilities than non-associated chains that were equally common. A later analysis found that TCR association rates varied across HLA loci, with DRB1 alleles showing the most associated TCRs and HLA-C alleles the fewest. A later analysis associated about 18,000 TCR beta sequences with specific HLA alleles at a false discovery rate of 0.05. Sequencing depth was assumed to be roughly uniform across donors in the presence/absence analyses, though that assumption may not hold. The classifier was reported to diagnose cytomegalovirus status with high specificity and sensitivity in both the original and validation cohorts.

The cohort comprised some 730 healthy bone marrow donors. At the time of sampling, every cohort member was nominally healthy, though immune exposures that went unrecorded were likely present. The donor tested CMV seronegative and was one of the 352 seronegative cohort members. A peripheral blood sample was provided by each donor, and peripheral blood mononuclear cells were used for TCR beta sequencing. The Qiagen DNeasy Blood Extraction Kit was used to extract genomic DNA from the blood cell samples. From a lookup of the germline V gene, CDR1 and CDR2 are LGHNA and YNFKEQ. The CDR3 measures 16 amino acids from cysteine to phenylalanine. The retained sequence is limited to the CDR3, 48 bases, with the frame set at the first base. After removal of 0 bases from V and 2 bases from J, the junction retains 4 bases not matched to a gene. The library came from the immunoSEQ multiplex PCR assay. The multiplex PCR relied on a mix of 60 forward primers for TCR Vbeta segments and 13 reverse primers for TCR Jbeta segments. A multiplex PCR assay on genomic DNA amplified the CDR3 region of rearranged TCR beta genes. The amplified TCR beta libraries were sequenced on the Illumina HiSeq System as 87-base-pair reads. As for the authors' bioinformatics: Across the 600 to 700 repertoires, a later analysis counted roughly 77 million unique TCR beta chains, around 10 million of which were shared by at least two donors. Raw reads were error-corrected and collapsed into unique sequences with a nearest-neighbor algorithm that merged closely related sequences to remove PCR and sequencing errors. To assign V, D and J gene segments, CDR3 sequences were aligned to IMGT reference sequences. For a sequence to be retained, a match of at least six nucleotides to both a V gene segment and a J gene segment was required. A rearrangement counted as productive if the CDR3 had no stop codons and remained in frame with V and J, and every other rearrangement counted as non-productive. CDR3 was defined by IMGT convention, running from the second conserved V-encoded cysteine to the conserved J-encoded phenylalanine. The earlier analysis of about 570 of the donors excluded any sequence lacking an unambiguous match to a single V gene segment. An earlier analysis of 587 of the donors called V segments functional above 56.7% productive rearrangements and segregating when the between-donor standard deviation exceeded 5%. A statistical classification framework was built for diagnosing cytomegalovirus status from the catalog of TCR beta chain sequences. A later analysis assigned V and J genes by comparing TCR nucleotide sequences with IMGT/GENE-DB human TR gene sequences. The TCRdist pipeline was used in a later analysis to assign CDR3 sequences and most-parsimonious VDJ recombination scenarios. In a later analysis, each TCR beta chain was defined by its CDR3 amino acid sequence together with its V-gene family, and reads lacking a unique V-gene family were excluded. As a way to deal with suspected cross-contamination and a sequencing artifact, a later analysis dropped 450 to 600 nucleotide sequences that were highly shared and had low generation probability. In a later analysis, a clonal expansion index for each public chain was calculated from normalized within-repertoire ranks of inferred template counts. In a later analysis, generation probabilities were computed using a VDJ recombination model fitted to out-of-frame rearrangements, and the results were checked against IGoR. A later analysis scored TCR-TCR, TCR-HLA and TCR-CMV co-occurrence with hypergeometric tests, applying a repertoire-size bias correction to TCR pairs. In a later analysis, false discovery rates were estimated by permuting HLA or CMV assignments 20 times. In a later analysis, co-occurring TCRs were grouped with DBSCAN, and TCRdist sequence similarity was added when clustering was performed within HLA-allele-positive subsets. Co-occurrence clustering excluded repertoires with fewer than 30,000 or more than 120,000 public chains, plus five with anomalous nucleotide sharing. Held by TCRdb, this immuneACCESS table contains in-frame sequences only and omits some clones. Under half of the omission traces to an unresolved V gene where checked; the cause of the rest is unknown. The DNA gave D and trimming, while V, J and clone size come from that table. The sample table shows around 150,000 clones, and around four fifths are seen once. The ten largest make up approximately 1.5% of the sample.

The sample taken for sequencing was PBMCs. The receptor was derived from a male donor in good health and CMV-seronegative. The chain couples TRBV4-2 to TRBJ2-3, and TRBD2 aligns with 8 junction nucleotides. The CDR3 protein is CASSQDTRGATDTQYF. Here is the DNA: TGTGCCAGCAGCCAAGATACGCGGGGGGCCACAGATACGCAGTATTTT.